The present T cell receptor beta chain was sequenced within a study of sequential checkpoint blockade in melanoma. For the study at large: After both sequences, patients received maintenance nivolumab.

Only in-frame clones appear in the TCRdb table, and some are missing; sequencing was by immunoSEQ multiplex PCR. The sample consists of 15,000 to 25,000 clones, roughly four fifths of them appearing once. The CDR3 runs 15 residues. Trimming took 4 bases from V and 3 from J; bases not matched to a gene: 7. Germline values: CDR1 MNHNS, CDR2 SASEGT. Treatment here: randomized to nivolumab then ipilimumab (arm A) or the reverse (arm B). None of the patients previously received DNA-damaging chemotherapy. From thawed PBMCs, live CD3+CD8+ cells negative for CD19 and CD56 were sorted. The source of this sequence is a human donor with melanoma. This chain connects TRBV6-1 to TRBJ2-5, with TRBD1 matching 8 bases. Sequencing used CD8+ T cells sorted from blood (inferred from file names), obtained from a patient given nivolumab and ipilimumab in sequence. CDR3 DNA: TGTGCCAGCAGTGCCCAGGACAGGGCTAAAGAGACCCAGTACTTC. Protein: CASSAQDRAKETQYF.